This section outlines one T cell receptor (beta chain) sequence together with its context. Its antigen is not identified. The sample is drawn from a study of cytomegalovirus exposure and HLA in healthy donors. 13 Jbeta primers and 60 Vbeta primers were used for the PCR. Assay: immunoSEQ multiplex PCR; the TCRdb copy retains only in-frame clones and omits some. The sample lists some 170,000 clones; about two thirds were seen once. The study, taken as a whole, reports: One later analysis reportedly identified an Asian-associated ancestry cluster that showed fewer N-insertions than the roughly 600-donor mean.

This receptor was taken from a woman between 25 and 40 years old in good health and CMV-seronegative. Sequenced: PBMCs.

Here the CDR3 DNA reads TGTGCCAGCAGCGACCTCTCACAGGGAGGGAGGACTGAAGCTTTCTTT. Protein sequence: CASSDLSQGGRTEAFF. The rearrangement joins TRBV9 to TRBJ1-1, with D perhaps matching TRBD1 (6 bases). The V end was cut by 3 bases, the J end by 5 bases, with 20 bases between. Germline V gene lookup returns CDR1 SGDLS and CDR2 YYNGEE. This CDR3 comprises 16 residues.